A single sample is the source of the 30 T cell receptor beta chains below, sequenced in a study of CD8 T cells in Susac syndrome. Reverse transcription of roughly 0.5 to 1 ug RNA was carried out with random hexamers. TCRdb ran MiXCR on the immunoSEQ multiplex PCR reads and lists one entry per CDR3 protein. The sample lists about 71,000 distinct CDR3 sequences, roughly 93% occurring once. Specimen: CD4+ T cells from PBMCs. These receptors all come from a human donor with Susac syndrome.

The chain combines TRBV9 with TRBJ2-2; no reliable D call. Trimming took 4 bases from V and 1 from J, leaving 2 bases between them. From germline, CDR1 is SGDLS and CDR2 YYNGEE. The length of the CDR3 is 12 residues. The CDR3 is CASSKNTGELFF. CDR3 in DNA: TGTGCCAGCAGCAAGAACACCGGGGAGCTGTTTTTT.

This chain joins TRBV28 and TRBJ1-2, with 8 nucleotides matching TRBD1. Germline V lookup: CDR1 MDHEN, CDR2 SYDVKM. V lost 7 bases to trimming and J lost 8 bases; unmatched junction nucleotides: 12. This CDR3 comprises 14 residues. CDR3 nucleotides: TGTGCCAGCAAAGGATCGGTCAGGGGGCGAGGCTACACCTTC. Amino acids: CASKGSVRGRGYTF.

The chain employs TRBV30 and TRBJ2-7; D is possibly TRBD1 (6 bases). This CDR3 spans 13 amino acids. CDR1 and CDR2 (germline): GTSNPN, SVGIG (reference sequence). The V end was cut by 6 bases, the J end by 0 bases, with 12 bases between. The CDR3 protein is CACTGPDSYEQYF. Here the CDR3 DNA reads TGTGCCTGCACAGGGCCAGACTCCTACGAGCAGTACTTC.

V gene TRBV7-9 combines with J gene TRBJ1-6; a weak D match, TRBD1 (5 bases). The CDR3 has 15 amino acids. CDR1 SEHNR and CDR2 FQNEAQ come from the germline V gene (reference sequence). V dropped 1 base and J dropped 7 bases, with 11 bases sitting between them. The CDR3 sequence is CASSLGEGLNSPLHF. CDR3 DNA sequence: TGTGCCAGCAGCTTAGGGGAGGGACTGAATTCACCCCTCCACTTT.

The chain has TRBV6-5 and TRBJ2-7; D is perhaps TRBD2 (6 bases). The CDR3 extends over 15 amino acids. Trimming pared 0 bases from V and 3 bases from J, leaving 12 bases between. CDR1 is MNHEY, CDR2 SVGAGI, per germline. The CDR3 nucleotides read TGTGCCAGCAGTTACTCAATTTGGGGACTCTACGAGCAGTACTTC. Protein product: CASSYSIWGLYEQYF.

V gene TRBV20-1 combines with J gene TRBJ1-3, with 10 positions matching TRBD1. V lost 2 bases to trimming and J lost 3 bases; unmatched junction nucleotides: 7. The length of the CDR3 is 16 residues. Germline CDR1 is DFQATT and CDR2 is SNEGSKA (reference sequence). The CDR3 protein is CSARLPGTGVGNTIYF. CDR3 DNA sequence: TGCAGTGCTAGACTCCCCGGGACAGGGGTTGGAAACACCATATATTTT.

The J gene is TRBJ2-6, the V gene TRBV7-9; D call uncertain. The CDR3 extends over 15 amino acids. Looked up from germline, CDR1 is SEHNR and CDR2 is FQNEAQ (reference sequence). The germline V and J ends were trimmed by 4 bases and 4 bases, with 11 bases remaining between them. The CDR3 protein is CASSSQWPGANVLTF. The CDR3 region has the DNA TGTGCCAGCAGCTCACAGTGGCCAGGGGCCAACGTCCTGACTTTC.

V usage is TRBV7-2 and J usage is TRBJ2-3; D call uncertain. The CDR3 consists of 15 residues. The germline V gene encodes CDR1 SGHTA and CDR2 FQGNSA. V shed 5 bases and J shed 0 bases, with 12 bases lying between them. The CDR3 loop is CASSRSPASTDTQYF. In DNA form, the CDR3 reads TGTGCCAGCAGCCGCTCCCCCGCTAGCACAGATACGCAGTATTTT.

V usage is TRBV5-1 and J usage is TRBJ2-7, with 8 bases identical to TRBD2. CDR1 is SGHRS, CDR2 YFSETQ, per germline. The V gene end was trimmed by 4 bases and the J gene end by 1 base; junction bases not matched to a gene: 16. The CDR3 is made up of 18 amino acids. CDR3 loop: CASSRSSVAGGGSYEQYF. The CDR3 DNA is TGCGCCAGCAGCCGTAGTTCGGTTGCGGGGGGCGGATCCTACGAGCAGTACTTC.

The chain couples TRBV5-1 to TRBJ1-6; tentative D call: TRBD1 (6 bases). This CDR3 comprises 15 residues. From germline, CDR1 is SGHRS and CDR2 YFSETQ. V lost 2 bases, J lost 5 bases, and 11 bases lay in between. This chain's CDR3 is CASSLGQTNNSPLHF. The DNA for the CDR3 is TGCGCCAGCAGCTTAGGACAGACGAATAATTCACCCCTCCACTTT.

The J gene is TRBJ1-4, the V gene TRBV6-5, with D hard to call. Trimming left V 0 bases short and J 8 bases short, with 7 bases between. This CDR3 spans 13 amino acids. From germline, CDR1 is MNHEY and CDR2 SVGAGI. The chain's CDR3 is CASSYSGIEKLFF. CDR3 nucleotides: TGTGCCAGCAGTTACTCCGGCATCGAAAAACTGTTTTTT.

The chain links TRBV28 to TRBJ2-7, with D tentatively TRBD1 (5 bases). CDR1 MDHEN and CDR2 SYDVKM come from the germline V gene. The CDR3 runs 13 residues. Trimming shortened V by 10 bases and J by 2 bases, and 15 bases separated the two germline ends. CDR3 amino acids: CATARAVTYEQYF. The CDR3 nucleotides read TGTGCCACCGCCAGGGCGGTGACCTACGAGCAGTACTTC.

The gene calls are TRBV28 and TRBJ2-7; D unresolved. Germline assignment: CDR1 MDHEN and CDR2 SYDVKM. Trimming pared 6 bases from V and 3 bases from J, leaving 21 bases between. The CDR3 sequence is 16 residues long. CDR3: CASSPQPGSERYEQYF. In DNA, the CDR3 is TGTGCCAGCAGCCCACAACCGGGCTCTGAGCGCTACGAGCAGTACTTC.

The rearrangement joins TRBV6-2 or TRBV6-3 to TRBJ2-7; D remains ambiguous. The CDR3 is made up of 14 amino acids. CDR1 and CDR2 (germline): MNHEY, SVGEGT. V was shortened by 0 bases and J by 1 base, with 7 bases between the two germline ends. DNA of the CDR3: TGTGCCAGCAGTTACTCGTGGACGTCCTACGAGCAGTACTTC. This codes for CASSYSWTSYEQYF.

This chain links TRBV10-3 with TRBJ1-1; tentatively, D is TRBD1 (5 bases). The germline CDR1 and CDR2 sequences are ENHRY and SYGVKD. Between the trimmed V and J ends, which lost 2 bases and 1 base, there was a span of 8 bases. The length of the CDR3 is 14 residues. The CDR3 nucleotides read TGTGCCATCAGTGAGCCGGACAAGAACACTGAAGCTTTCTTT. This translates into CAISEPDKNTEAFF.

The rearrangement uses TRBV7-2 and TRBJ1-6, with a tentative D call TRBD1 (6 bases). The V gene lost 2 bases and the J gene lost 7 bases, with 15 bases spanning the gap. CDR1 and CDR2 from the germline V gene are SGHTA and FQGNSA. This CDR3 has 16 amino acids. In nucleotides, the CDR3 is TGTGCCAGCAGCTTAAGTACAGGACAGCCCAATTCACCCCTCCACTTT. It encodes CASSLSTGQPNSPLHF.

The chain employs TRBV28 and TRBJ1-6; D might be TRBD1 (5 bases). V lost 10 bases and J lost 2, with 12 bases in between. This CDR3 contains 14 residues. Germline loops: CDR1 MDHEN, CDR2 SYDVKM. DNA of the CDR3: TGTGCCATCGGGGCGGCGACCTATAATTCACCCCTCCACTTT. Amino acid sequence: CAIGAATYNSPLHF.

The chain employs TRBV19 and TRBJ1-1, with no clear D. The CDR3 loop spans 16 amino acids. V lost 0 bases and J lost 5, with 16 bases in between. Germline V gene sequence: CDR1 LNHDA, CDR2 SQIVND (reference sequence). CDR3 protein: CASSIDADQFGTEAFF. Written as DNA, the CDR3 is TGTGCCAGTAGTATAGATGCTGACCAATTCGGGACTGAAGCTTTCTTT.

This rearrangement joins TRBV7-9 to TRBJ1-5; D remains unclear. The CDR3 totals 17 residues. V was clipped by 1 base and J by 3 bases, with 16 bases between them. Germline values: CDR1 SEHNR, CDR2 FQNEAQ (reference sequence). The CDR3 loop is CASSLGRNSEDNQPQHF. The CDR3 DNA follows: TGTGCCAGCAGCTTAGGCAGGAACTCTGAAGACAATCAGCCCCAGCATTTT.

The V and J genes are TRBV12-3 or TRBV12-4 and TRBJ2-7, with TRBD1 identical over 9 bases. V lost 7 bases and J lost 6; bases outside the gene matches: 10. The CDR3 length is 14 residues. CDR3 protein: CASTLQGAFGEQYF. For the CDR3, the DNA is TGTGCCAGCACCCTACAGGGGGCGTTTGGCGAGCAGTACTTC.

The chain uses TRBV5-1 and TRBJ2-7; D unclear. Trimming cost V 0 bases and J 3 bases, with 7 bases left between them. The germline gives CDR1 SGHRS, CDR2 YFSETQ. The CDR3 spans 13 residues. The CDR3 loop is CASSLGSVYEQYF. The CDR3 DNA reads as TGCGCCAGCAGCTTGGGGTCAGTCTACGAGCAGTACTTC.

The rearrangement joins TRBV29-1 to TRBJ2-1; D unclear. The ends were cut back, 6 bases at V and 3 bases at J, with 15 bases in the middle. CDR3 size: 14 residues. Germline V CDR1 and CDR2: SQVTM, ANQGSEA. This CDR3 reads CSVTFLTRYNEQFF. Written as DNA, the CDR3 is TGCAGCGTCACATTCCTGACACGCTACAATGAGCAGTTCTTC.

This clonotype was seen just once. The chain combines TRBV11-3 with TRBJ2-5; no clear D gene. Germline values: CDR1 SGHNT, CDR2 YENEEA. The CDR3 spans 14 residues. V was pared by 0 bases and J by 4 bases, with 9 bases between. The CDR3 nucleotides read TGTGCCAGCAGCTTAGAATTTGGGGTAGAGACCCAGTACTTC. It codes for CASSLEFGVETQYF.

The chain employs TRBV2 and TRBJ1-1; D remains ambiguous. V was pared by 2 bases and J by 4 bases, with 11 bases between. Germline CDR1 is SNHLY and CDR2 is FYNNEI. The CDR3 is 14 amino acids. As DNA, the CDR3 is TGTGCCAGCAGTGAAACGATTTACAGCACTGAAGCTTTCTTT. This encodes CASSETIYSTEAFF.

This clonotype was seen once. This chain joins TRBV20-1 and TRBJ1-3; a weak D match, TRBD1 (5 bases). Per the germline V gene, CDR1 is DFQATT and CDR2 is SNEGSKA (reference sequence). The CDR3 extends over 15 amino acids. V was clipped by 3 bases and J by 0 bases, with 12 bases between them. CDR3 DNA: TGCAGTGCTAGTACCGACAGTCTCTCTGGAAACACCATATATTTT. It yields the protein CSASTDSLSGNTIYF.

The V gene is TRBV20-1, the J gene TRBJ2-2; 7 bases map to TRBD1. The CDR3 length is 13 residues. Germline assignment: CDR1 DFQATT and CDR2 SNEGSKA (reference sequence). Unmatched junction bases numbered 3, after V lost 6 bases and J lost 2 bases. The DNA of the CDR3 is TGCAGTGCGGGACAGATCAACACCGGGGAGCTGTTTTTT. This gives the protein CSAGQINTGELFF.

The chain employs TRBV3-1 and TRBJ2-3, with D perhaps matching TRBD2 (6 bases). With 3 bases removed from V and 3 bases from J, the gap between germline ends came to 13 bases. Germline CDR1 and CDR2: LGHDT and YNNKEL (reference sequence). The length of the CDR3 is 15 residues. The CDR3 sequence: CASSQVTGRTDTQYF. The CDR3 DNA reads TGTGCCAGCAGCCAGGTAACGGGGAGGACAGATACGCAGTATTTT.

The V call is TRBV19, the J call TRBJ1-5; D might be TRBD1 (5 bases). With 7 bases removed from V and 6 bases from J, the gap between germline ends came to 22 bases. CDR1 and CDR2 (germline): LNHDA, SQIVND (reference sequence). The CDR3 runs 16 residues. CDR3 region: CASTTLGVGGFQPQHF. In nucleotides, the CDR3 is TGTGCCAGTACTACCCTGGGGGTGGGGGGTTTTCAGCCCCAGCATTTT.

The chain is built from TRBV11-2 and TRBJ2-5, with D hard to call. Germline V gene lookup returns CDR1 SGHAT and CDR2 FQNNGV. This CDR3 region has 15 residues. Trimming took off 0 bases at V and 5 bases at J, with 13 bases between the two ends. The CDR3 sequence: CASSLEGRQAETQYF. In DNA form, the CDR3 reads TGTGCCAGCAGCTTAGAGGGCAGGCAGGCGGAGACCCAGTACTTC.

The rearrangement links TRBV18 to TRBJ2-1; D remains unclear. This CDR3 contains 13 residues. Germline CDR1 KGHSH, CDR2 LQKENI. Trimming took 2 bases from V and 5 from J, leaving 7 bases between them. The CDR3 nucleotides read TGTGCCAGCTCACCATTGGGAAACAATGAGCAGTTCTTC. Protein: CASSPLGNNEQFF. The full variable domain, rest sourced from reference TRBV18 and TRBJ2-1, is NAGVMQNPRHLVRRRGQEARLRCSPMKGHSHVYWYRQLPEEGLKFMVYLQKENIIDESGMPKERFSAEFPKEGPSILRIQQVVRGDSAAYFCASSPLGNNEQFFGPGTRLTVL.